This entry features one TCR beta chain sequence. What it binds is not known. Samples: about 28 days before transplant, then days 30, 100 and 180 after. This entry belongs to a study of T cell clonotyping in hematopoietic cell transplantation. Sequenced by immunoSEQ multiplex PCR; TCRdb stores in-frame clones only, minus some. The sample records around 7,300 clones, just over 95% being singletons. Findings and limits, study-wide: Cells were unsorted, so CD4 and CD8 contributions were not separated. Few recipient clonotypes overlapped donors; over 95% were de novo at given depth.

CDR1 is LNHDA, CDR2 SQIVND, per germline (reference sequence). Trimming took 4 bases from V and 4 from J, leaving 7 bases between them. The CDR3 runs to 12 residues. The rearrangement joins TRBV19 to TRBJ1-2, with D unresolved. This material consisted of PBMCs, taken 30 days after allogeneic stem cell transplant. The TCR was taken from a male patient aged 55 to 69 who had an allogeneic stem cell transplant from a related donor, so the T cells may come from the graft donor. Some clones in this sample may be carry-over from other donors' samples. CDR3 amino acids: CASSTGGYGYTF. As DNA, the CDR3 is TGTGCCAGTAGTACAGGCGGCTATGGCTACACCTTC.